The 7 T cell receptor beta chains below were found in one sample sequenced in a study of cytomegalovirus exposure and HLA in healthy donors. PCR employed 60 Vbeta and 13 Jbeta primers. Generated by immunoSEQ multiplex PCR, the TCRdb table keeps only in-frame clones and is missing some. Here the sample spans 200,000 to 250,000 clones, over 65% being singletons. The sample comprised PBMCs. The receptors shown here come from a human donor in good health.

This clone was detected once. This chain links TRBV10-1 with TRBJ1-2; D is unresolved. The CDR3 length is 14 residues. The V gene lost 11 bases and the J gene lost 1 base, with 17 bases spanning the gap. Germline values: CDR1 WNHNN, CDR2 SYGVQD (reference sequence). In DNA form, the CDR3 reads TGCGCCCGGCTGGTGGTTGAGGGTAACTATGGCTACACCTTC. Its protein is CARLVVEGNYGYTF.

V is TRBV9 and J is TRBJ2-3, with D perhaps TRBD2 (5 bases). Germline V lookup: CDR1 SGDLS, CDR2 YYNGEE. With 0 bases removed from V and 5 bases from J, the gap between germline ends came to 7 bases. This CDR3 contains 13 residues. The chain's CDR3 is CASSVARGDTQYF. In DNA, the CDR3 is TGTGCCAGCAGCGTAGCCCGGGGAGATACGCAGTATTTT.

The chain combines TRBV19 with TRBJ1-4; tentatively, D is TRBD1 (5 bases). The CDR3 sequence is 18 residues long. The V end was cut by 5 bases, the J end by 0 bases, with 19 bases between. Germline values: CDR1 LNHDA, CDR2 SQIVND (reference sequence). The CDR3 sequence: CASSAPGTHIATNEKLFF. CDR3 nucleotides: TGTGCCAGTAGTGCGCCCGGGACTCACATTGCAACTAATGAAAAACTGTTTTTT. The full variable domain, in which reference TRBV19 and TRBJ1-4 provide the parts outside the CDR3, is DGGITQSPKYLFRKEGQNVTLSCEQNLNHDAMYWYRQDPGQGLRLIYYSQIVNDFQKGDIAEGYSVSREKKESFPLTVTSAQKNPTAFYLCASSAPGTHIATNEKLFFGSGTQLSVL.

The V call is TRBV30, the J call TRBJ2-2; 7 nucleotides agree with TRBD1. Germline V CDR1 and CDR2: GTSNPN, SVGIG (reference sequence). Trimming cost V 5 bases and J 4 bases; bases outside gene matches: 10. The CDR3 is 15 residues long. The CDR3 nucleotides are TGTGCCTGGCATCTAGGGGGCGCCGGCACCGGGGAGCTGTTTTTT. Its protein is CAWHLGGAGTGELFF.

The table lists this clone with a few counts. The chain joins TRBV4-2 to TRBJ1-2; 9 bases agree with TRBD1. The germline gives CDR1 LGHNA, CDR2 YNFKEQ. This CDR3 is 13 amino acids long. V gave up 1 base and J gave up 7 bases; unmatched junction bases: 1. The CDR3 is CASSQGQGGGYTF. CDR3 bases: TGTGCCAGCAGCCAAGGACAGGGGGGTGGCTACACCTTC.

The gene calls are TRBV5-1 and TRBJ2-5; the match to TRBD2 covers 15 bases. The germline gives CDR1 SGHRS, CDR2 YFSETQ. Trimming took 4 bases from V and 5 from J; bases not matched to a gene: 9. This CDR3 has 17 amino acids. CDR3 region: CASSNGLAGGSMETQYF. CDR3 nucleotides: TGCGCCAGCAGCAACGGACTAGCGGGAGGGTCTATGGAGACCCAGTACTTC.

This chain uses TRBV5-1 with TRBJ1-5; D is ambiguous. CDR3 length: 13 amino acids. Germline V gene sequence: CDR1 SGHRS, CDR2 YFSETQ. The V end was cut by 2 bases, the J end by 2 bases, with 5 bases between. CDR3 loop: CASSLTGNQPQHF. The CDR3 bases are TGCGCCAGCAGCTTAACAGGCAATCAGCCCCAGCATTTT.